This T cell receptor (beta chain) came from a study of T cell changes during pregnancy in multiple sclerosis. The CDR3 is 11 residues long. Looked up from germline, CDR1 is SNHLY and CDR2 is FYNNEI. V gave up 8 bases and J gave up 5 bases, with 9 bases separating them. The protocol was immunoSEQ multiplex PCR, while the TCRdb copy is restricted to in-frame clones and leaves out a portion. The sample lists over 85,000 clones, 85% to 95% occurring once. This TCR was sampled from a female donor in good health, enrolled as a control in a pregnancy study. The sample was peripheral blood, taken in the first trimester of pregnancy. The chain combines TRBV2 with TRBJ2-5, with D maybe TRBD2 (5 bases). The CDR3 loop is CASLAGETQYF. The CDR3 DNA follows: TGTGCCAGCCTAGCCGGGGAGACCCAGTACTTC.